The clone carrying this T cell receptor beta chain has a count of ten or more. Its antigen remains unidentified. The data stem from a study of regulatory T cells in long-lasting Graves disease. On the study more broadly: Less than 3 months of antithyroid drugs had been taken by newly diagnosed Graves' patients.

The time point denotes: newly diagnosed GD, antithyroid drugs for less than 3 months. Preparation of the TCR library used RNA extracted from PBMCs. American Thyroid Association guidelines were used to diagnose Graves' disease. Trimming cost V 6 bases and J 4 bases, with 10 bases left between them. Germline-derived CDR1 and CDR2 are ENHRY and SYGVKD. This CDR3 is built from 12 residues. Study-level findings and limits: Having few samples may have compromised the accuracy. There were preferences for TRBV28, TRBJ1-2 and TRBJ2-5 in persistent disease.

Library construction for TCR beta used iRepertoire HTBI primers and Arm-PCR of CDR3 regions. TCRdb re-called the multiplex PCR reads with MiXCR, one entry per CDR3 protein. The sample includes 250,000 to 400,000 distinct CDR3 sequences, 18% of them seen just once. This sequence originates from a female donor with Graves disease. This rearrangement joins TRBV10-3 to TRBJ2-7; a weak D match, TRBD1 (6 bases). The sample here was peripheral blood mononuclear cells (PBMCs), taken at new diagnosis, from a patient treated with antithyroid drugs. CDR3 region: CAIRIQGYEQYF. DNA of the CDR3: TGTGCCATCAGAATACAGGGATACGAGCAGTACTTC.